Shown below are 6 T cell receptor beta chains from a single sample sequenced in a study of blood T cell repertoires in COVID-19. TCRdb's table, derived via immunoSEQ multiplex PCR, lists solely in-frame clones and lacks some. This table has around 100,000 clones, 80% to 90% appearing once. Sequences were obtained from peripheral blood. Receptors originate from a woman aged 80 or over with acute or convalescent COVID-19.

The rearrangement uses TRBV5-6 and TRBJ2-7; D is uncertain. This CDR3 contains 12 residues. From germline, CDR1 is SGHDT and CDR2 YYEEEE. Trimming shortened V by 1 base and J by 1 base, and 3 bases separated the two germline ends. The CDR3 DNA sequence: TGTGCCAGCAGCTTGTCGTCCTACGAGCAGTACTTC. It translates to CASSLSSYEQYF.

This sequence joins TRBV5-1 and TRBJ2-2, with D possibly matching TRBD1 (6 bases). The CDR3 contains 17 residues. Germline V gene data show CDR1 as SGHRS and CDR2 as YFSETQ. V lost 4 bases and J 5 bases, leaving 21 bases between the germline ends. The CDR3 region has the DNA TGCGCCAGCAGCCCAGGACAGCTTAGACCACGTACCGGGGAGCTGTTTTTT. It specifies CASSPGQLRPRTGELFF.

The V gene is TRBV5-4, the J gene TRBJ1-2; maybe TRBD1 (6 bases). This CDR3 comprises 18 residues. Germline assignment: CDR1 SGHNT and CDR2 YYREEE (reference sequence). V was pared by 4 bases and J by 4 bases, with 26 bases between. This chain's CDR3 is CASSRRMTRIGQSYGYTF. CDR3 nucleotide sequence: TGTGCCAGCAGCCGTCGAATGACGAGAATCGGACAGTCCTATGGCTACACCTTC.

This clone has only one observation. At one end the junction does not follow the germline gene, possibly because of a read error. This chain links TRBV30 with TRBJ1-2; TRBD1 agrees at 9 bases. The CDR3 length is 13 residues. Germline CDR1 is GTSNPN and CDR2 is SVGIG (reference sequence). The CDR3 coding sequence is TGTGCCTGGAGTCTCCCGGGACAGGGCAACCTTTTGTTC. The encoded protein is CAWSLPGQGNLLF. Full variable domain (remainder filled in from reference TRBV30 and TRBJ1-2): SQTIHQWPATLVQPVGSPLSLECTVEGTSNPNLYWYRQAAGRGLQLLFYSVGIGQISSEVPQNLSASRPQDRQFILSSKKLLLSDSGFYLCAWSLPGQGNLLFGSGTRLTVV.

This clone was detected a few times. Other DNA sequences in the same sample also yield this CDR3. The gene calls are TRBV18 and TRBJ1-6; 8 nucleotides line up with TRBD1. The germline CDR1 and CDR2 sequences are KGHSH and LQKENI. The V gene end was trimmed by 3 bases and the J gene end by 9 bases; junction bases not matched to a gene: 4. The CDR3 is 14 amino acids. CDR3 loop: CASSPGQGLSPLHF. DNA for the CDR3: TGTGCCAGCTCACCCGGACAGGGTCTTTCACCCCTCCACTTT.

The chain joins TRBV9 to TRBJ1-6, with no clear D. CDR3 length: 14 amino acids. The germline gives CDR1 SGDLS, CDR2 YYNGEE. Trimming pared 4 bases from V and 7 bases from J, leaving 12 bases between. CDR3 bases: TGTGCCAGCAGCCCCCGGGATGTAAATTCACCCCTCCACTTT. It specifies CASSPRDVNSPLHF.